The rows below give T cell receptor beta chains drawn from one sample of a study of blood T cell repertoires in COVID-19. Generated by immunoSEQ multiplex PCR, the TCRdb table keeps only in-frame clones and is missing some. This sample has 150,000 to 200,000 clones, with approximately 80% found just once. Specimen: peripheral blood. These receptor sequences come from a human donor in a cohort sampled during active COVID-19. Each CDR3 is given with its conserved first and last residue. D genes are given only for firm matches. Part of the rows lack a size; the others show once, few, many or a class for expanded clones.

DNA	CDR3	size	D	V	J
TGTGCCAGCATGGGGCACACTGAAGCTTTCTTT	CASMGHTEAFF	NA	NA	TRBV6-5	TRBJ1-1
TGTGCCAGAAGCTTTGGGGGGGGACCCGAAAGGTTGAACACTGAAGCTTTCTTT	CARSFGGGPERLNTEAFF	NA	NA	TRBV5-3	TRBJ1-1
TGTGCCAGCAGCTTGGCCCCTACGAACACTGAAGCTTTCTTT	CASSLAPTNTEAFF	NA	NA	TRBV5-5	TRBJ1-1
TGTGCCAGCAGCTATGGGACTAGAGCCTACGAGCAGTACTTC	CASSYGTRAYEQYF	NA	TRBD2	TRBV6-2/TRBV6-3	TRBJ2-7
TGTGCCTGGAGTGTAAGCGCCTACAATGAGCAGTTCTTC	CAWSVSAYNEQFF	NA	NA	TRBV30	TRBJ2-1
TGCGCCAGCAGCGCCTCAGGGGTTCTCCAAGAGACCCAGTACTTC	CASSASGVLQETQYF	NA	NA	TRBV5-1	TRBJ2-5
TGTGCCAGCAGCTCCGGGACTAGCGGGATCGGTGAGCAGTTCTTC	CASSSGTSGIGEQFF	NA	TRBD2	TRBV7-9	TRBJ2-1
TGTGCCACCAGTGGCCGGGGAGCTAACTATGGCTACACCTTC	CATSGRGANYGYTF	NA	NA	TRBV24-1	TRBJ1-2
TGCGCCAGCAGCCAAACAGGGGGCTCCTACGAGCAGTACTTC	CASSQTGGSYEQYF	NA	TRBD1	TRBV4-1	TRBJ2-7
TGCGCCAGCAGCCAAGATTTGTCAGATCAACACAATGAGCAGTTCTTC	CASSQDLSDQHNEQFF	NA	NA	TRBV4-3	TRBJ2-1
TGTGCCAGCAGCCAGTATCAGGGAGGGGCCGCCCCCTACGAGCAGTACTTC	CASSQYQGGAAPYEQYF	NA	TRBD2	TRBV3-1/TRBV3-2	TRBJ2-7
TGTGCCAGTAGTATCCCCGCGGCAGGGGTAGTGTCTGAAGCTTTCTTT	CASSIPAAGVVSEAFF	few	NA	TRBV19	TRBJ1-1
TGTGCCAGCAGCGTTAGGTCAGGGGACACTGAAGCTTTCTTT	CASSVRSGDTEAFF	NA	NA	TRBV9	TRBJ1-1
TGTGCCAGCAGCCCGGGGGGGAACACCGGGGAGCTGTTTTTT	CASSPGGNTGELFF	NA	TRBD2	TRBV5-6	TRBJ2-2
TGCAGCGTTCTTAATTTCGACAGGGTTGAAGCTTTCTTT	CSVLNFDRVEAFF	NA	TRBD1	TRBV29-1	TRBJ1-1
TGTGCCAGCAGTGGTGCGGGGATCCAAGAGACCCAGTACTTC	CASSGAGIQETQYF	NA	NA	TRBV2	TRBJ2-5